Listed here are 16 T cell receptor beta chains from one sample, sequenced in a study of T cell responses to AZD1222 COVID-19 vaccine. The protocol was immunoSEQ multiplex PCR, while the TCRdb copy is restricted to in-frame clones and leaves out a portion. Among about 110,000 clones, 70% to 90% were seen once, and the ten largest hold roughly 14%. The sample in question was peripheral blood, obtained 28 days after the second AZD1222 dose. The receptors were sampled from an adult who received the AZD1222 COVID-19 vaccine.

V is TRBV19 and J is TRBJ2-7, with 10 bases that match TRBD1. V shed 6 bases and J 2 bases; nucleotides not matched to a gene: 1. Germline values: CDR1 LNHDA, CDR2 SQIVND (reference sequence). This CDR3 comprises 13 residues. CDR3 loop: CASRGTGAYEQYF. The CDR3 nucleotides read TGTGCCAGTAGGGGGACAGGGGCCTACGAGCAGTACTTC. Filled out from reference TRBV19 and TRBJ2-7, the complete variable domain reads DGGITQSPKYLFRKEGQNVTLSCEQNLNHDAMYWYRQDPGQGLRLIYYSQIVNDFQKGDIAEGYSVSREKKESFPLTVTSAQKNPTAFYLCASRGTGAYEQYFGPGTRLTVT.

The CDR3 bases are TGCGCCAGCAGCTTGAATGGTGGGGGGCTCGACCTTGGCTACACCTTC. It is translated as CASSLNGGGLDLGYTF. This chain uses TRBV5-1 with TRBJ1-2, with D perhaps TRBD1 (6 bases). The CDR3 has 16 amino acids. Trimming took 1 base from V and 7 from J, leaving 20 bases between them. In germline, CDR1 is SGHRS, CDR2 YFSETQ.

This sequence joins TRBV7-2 and TRBJ2-1; a possible D gene is TRBD2 (6 bases). Germline assignment: CDR1 SGHTA and CDR2 FQGNSA. CDR3 size: 15 residues. Trimming cost V 4 bases and J 6 bases, with 16 bases left between them. CDR3 sequence reads: CASSWGPTSINEQFF. Here the CDR3 DNA reads TGTGCCAGCAGCTGGGGCCCGACTAGTATCAATGAGCAGTTCTTC.

The V call is TRBV3-1 (or the pseudogene TRBV3-2), the J call TRBJ1-5; possibly TRBD1 for D (6 bases). Germline V lookup: CDR1 LGHDT, CDR2 YNNKEL (reference sequence). Trimming took 5 bases from V and 1 from J, leaving 9 bases between them. The CDR3 has 14 amino acids. CDR3 nucleotide sequence: TGTGCCAGCAGCTCACAGGGAAGCAATCAGCCCCAGCATTTT. Protein sequence: CASSSQGSNQPQHF.

On this clone: This sample also contains other DNA sequences that code for the same CDR3. The chain has TRBV5-1 and TRBJ2-7; D unresolved. Trimming cost V 0 bases and J 0 bases, with 7 bases left between them. Germline V gives CDR1 SGHRS, CDR2 YFSETQ. The CDR3 covers 14 residues. The CDR3 loop is CASSLGGSSYEQYF. The CDR3 nucleotides read TGCGCCAGCAGCTTGGGCGGAAGCTCCTACGAGCAGTACTTC.

The rearrangement links TRBV6-5 to TRBJ2-7, with D perhaps matching TRBD2 (6 bases). From germline, CDR1 is MNHEY and CDR2 SVGAGI. V was clipped by 2 bases and J by 6 bases, with 20 bases between them. The CDR3 is 16 amino acids. CDR3 loop: CASSYQGTWEMGEQYF. CDR3 coding DNA: TGTGCCAGCAGTTACCAAGGGACTTGGGAGATGGGCGAGCAGTACTTC.

This chain joins TRBV2 and TRBJ1-1; 8 bases agree with TRBD1. Germline loops: CDR1 SNHLY, CDR2 FYNNEI. The CDR3 covers 13 residues. Trimming at V came to 7 bases and at J to 11 bases, leaving 12 bases not matched to a gene. CDR3 region: CASNGRGLLKAFF. The CDR3 bases are TGTGCCAGCAACGGCAGGGGGCTTCTTAAGGCTTTCTTT.

The chain links TRBV4-1 to TRBJ2-7, with 9 bases fitting TRBD1. Germline CDR1 and CDR2: MGHRA and YSYEKL. With V trimmed by 4 bases and J by 6 bases, 10 bases remained unmatched. The CDR3 covers 15 residues. The CDR3 sequence: CASSRDPGQGREQYF. CDR3 in DNA: TGCGCCAGCAGCCGAGACCCTGGACAGGGGCGCGAGCAGTACTTC.

The rearrangement links TRBV18 to TRBJ1-1, with 8 bases fitting TRBD1. The CDR3 has 15 residues. Germline CDR1 reads KGHSH; CDR2 reads LQKENI. With 4 bases clipped from V and 1 base from J, the junction kept 5 bases outside the gene matches. This CDR3 reads CASSQTGTGNTEAFF. CDR3 nucleotides: TGTGCCAGCTCACAAACCGGGACAGGGAACACTGAAGCTTTCTTT.

The rearrangement joins TRBV2 to TRBJ1-3; weak D call: TRBD1 (5 bases). Germline values: CDR1 SNHLY, CDR2 FYNNEI. The CDR3 is 15 amino acids. V lost 3 bases and J 0 bases, leaving 9 bases between the germline ends. The CDR3 bases are TGTGCCAGCAGTGAGGACACATACTCTGGAAACACCATATATTTT. Translating gives CASSEDTYSGNTIYF. Complete variable domain (other parts from reference TRBV2 and TRBJ1-3): EPEVTQTPSHQVTQMGQEVILRCVPISNHLYFYWYRQILGQKVEFLVSFYNNEISEKSEIFDDQFSVERPDGSNFTLKIRSTKLEDSAMYFCASSEDTYSGNTIYFGEGSWLTVV.

The rearrangement links TRBV6-1 to TRBJ1-2, with 8 nucleotides matching TRBD1. Germline trimming cut 2 bases from V and 7 bases from J; bases unmatched to any gene: 3. Per germline, CDR1 MNHNS and CDR2 SASEGT. CDR3 size: 13 residues. CDR3 residues: CASSEQGAVGYTF. Here the CDR3 DNA reads TGTGCCAGCAGTGAACAGGGGGCGGTTGGCTACACCTTC.

V and J are TRBV19 and TRBJ1-3; maybe TRBD1 (6 bases). CDR1 and CDR2 from the germline V gene are LNHDA and SQIVND (reference sequence). This CDR3 region has 15 residues. The V gene lost 7 bases and the J gene lost 4 bases, with 17 bases spanning the gap. The CDR3 reads CASTLGGGGGNTIYF. The DNA of the CDR3 is TGTGCCAGTACCCTAGGGGGGGGTGGAGGAAACACCATATATTTT.

The chain carries TRBV4-1 and TRBJ2-5; D is perhaps TRBD2 (6 bases). V shed 5 bases and J shed 3 bases, with 10 bases lying between them. The CDR3 consists of 13 residues. Germline V lookup: CDR1 MGHRA, CDR2 YSYEKL. The DNA of the CDR3 is TGCGCCAGCAGCAGGACGGGGGAAGAGACCCAGTACTTC. Residues: CASSRTGEETQYF.

The chain links TRBV11-2 to TRBJ1-2; D ambiguous. Trimming cost V 2 bases and J 4 bases, with 17 bases left between them. The CDR3 is 16 amino acids. Germline loops: CDR1 SGHAT, CDR2 FQNNGV. The CDR3, as DNA: TGTGCCAGCAGCTTAAACCCTGGTAGGGCTGGCTATGGCTACACCTTC. Translation: CASSLNPGRAGYGYTF.

The V call is TRBV11-1, the J call TRBJ1-6; no reliable D call. Looked up from germline, CDR1 is SGHAT and CDR2 is FQDESV (reference sequence). The CDR3 extends over 14 amino acids. Trimming stripped 5 bases from V and 4 bases from J, with 9 bases between. In DNA form, the CDR3 reads TGTGCCAGCAGCCGATGGGAGTATAATTCACCCCTCCACTTT. Its protein is CASSRWEYNSPLHF.

The chain couples TRBV7-6 to TRBJ1-6; D gene ambiguous. V lost 5 bases and J 7 bases, leaving 12 bases between the germline ends. The germline gives CDR1 SGHVS, CDR2 FNYEAQ. This CDR3 contains 14 residues. This CDR3 is CASSRGPGNSPLHF. CDR3 nucleotides: TGTGCCAGCAGCCGTGGGCCGGGGAATTCACCCCTCCACTTT. Full variable domain (missing parts from reference TRBV7-6 and TRBJ1-6): GAGVSQSPRYKVTKRGQDVALRCDPISGHVSLYWYRQALGQGPEFLTYFNYEAQQDKSGLPNDRFSAERPEGSISTLTIQRTEQRDSAMYRCASSRGPGNSPLHFGNGTRLTVT.